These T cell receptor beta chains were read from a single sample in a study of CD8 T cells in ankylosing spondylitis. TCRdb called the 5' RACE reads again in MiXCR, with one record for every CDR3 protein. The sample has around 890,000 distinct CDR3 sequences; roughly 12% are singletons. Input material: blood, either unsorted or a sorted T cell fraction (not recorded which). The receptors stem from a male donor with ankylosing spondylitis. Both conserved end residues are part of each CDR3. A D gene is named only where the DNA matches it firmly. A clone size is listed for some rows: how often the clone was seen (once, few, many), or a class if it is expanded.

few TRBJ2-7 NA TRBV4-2 CASSQDTHRAEQYF TGTGCCAGCAGCCAAGATACCCACAGGGCTGAGCAGTACTTC
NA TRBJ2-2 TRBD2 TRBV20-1 CSARTSGAVYGELFF TGCAGTGCTAGAACTAGCGGGGCCGTCTACGGGGAGCTGTTTTTT
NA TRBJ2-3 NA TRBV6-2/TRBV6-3 CASSYPQRGATDTQYF TGTGCCAGCAGTTACCCCCAGCGCGGGGCAACAGATACGCAGTATTTT
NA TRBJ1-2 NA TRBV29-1 CSVEEHLNYGYTF TGCAGCGTTGAGGAGCACTTGAACTATGGCTACACCTTC
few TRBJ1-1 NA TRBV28 CASSLSPRDTEAFF TGTGCCAGCAGCCTCTCCCCCCGAGACACTGAAGCTTTCTTT
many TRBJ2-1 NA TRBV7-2 CASSLGGWGNEQFF TGTGCCAGCAGCTTGGGGGGTTGGGGCAATGAGCAGTTCTTC
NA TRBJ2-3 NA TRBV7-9 CASSLGAGVQFRDTQYF TGTGCCAGCAGCTTAGGCGCAGGGGTACAGTTTAGGGATACGCAGTATTTT
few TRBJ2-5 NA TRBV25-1 CASSEAGPDQETQYF TGTGCCAGCAGTGAGGCAGGGCCGGACCAAGAGACCCAGTACTTC
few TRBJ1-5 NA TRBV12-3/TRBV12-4 CASSPGAGQPQHF TGTGCCAGCAGTCCGGGTGCCGGTCAGCCCCAGCATTTT
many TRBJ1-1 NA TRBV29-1 CSVGQHLNTEAFF TGCAGCGTTGGCCAGCACCTAAACACTGAAGCTTTCTTT
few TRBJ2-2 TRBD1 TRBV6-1 CASRGQGHGELFF TGTGCCAGCAGGGGACAGGGGCACGGGGAGCTGTTTTTT
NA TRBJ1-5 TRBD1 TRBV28 CASRSPGQGNRPQHF TGTGCCAGCAGATCCCCGGGACAGGGGAATAGGCCCCAGCATTTT
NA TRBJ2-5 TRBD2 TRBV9 CASSVSPLGGLQETQYF TGTGCCAGCAGCGTCAGTCCACTGGGAGGGTTACAAGAGACCCAGTACTTC
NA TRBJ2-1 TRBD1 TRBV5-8 CAGDRGTIYNEQFF TGTGCCGGGGACAGGGGGACTATTTACAATGAGCAGTTCTTC
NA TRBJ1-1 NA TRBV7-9 CASSLISRTEAFF TGTGCCAGCAGCTTAATCTCTAGAACTGAAGCTTTCTTT
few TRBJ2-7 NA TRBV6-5 CASSYLTGNEQYF TGTGCCAGCAGTTACTTAACAGGGAACGAGCAGTACTTC
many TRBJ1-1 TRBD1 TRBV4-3 CASSRDRGAEAFF TGCGCCAGCAGCCGTGACAGGGGGGCTGAAGCTTTCTTT
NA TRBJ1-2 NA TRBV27 CASSAFPGPNYGYTF TGTGCCAGCAGTGCGTTCCCGGGCCCCAACTATGGCTACACCTTC
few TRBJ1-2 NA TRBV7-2 CASSSPDKPGYTF TGTGCCAGCAGCTCCCCGGACAAACCTGGCTACACCTTC
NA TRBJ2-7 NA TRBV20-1 CRVGGGSHYEQYF TGCCGTGTCGGGGGCGGGAGTCACTACGAGCAGTACTTC
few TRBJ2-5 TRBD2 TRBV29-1 CSVPVESGRFQETQYF TGCAGCGTCCCCGTGGAGAGCGGGAGGTTTCAAGAGACCCAGTACTTC
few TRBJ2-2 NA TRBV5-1 CASGPGGLTGELFF TGCGCCAGCGGACCCGGGGGGCTTACCGGGGAGCTGTTTTTT
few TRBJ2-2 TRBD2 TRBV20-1 CSAPDPRLAGGNTGELFF TGCAGTGCCCCGGACCCCCGACTAGCGGGAGGGAACACCGGGGAGCTGTTTTTT
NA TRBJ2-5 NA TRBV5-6 CASSDRRTGGETQYF TGTGCCAGCAGCGACCGACGAACAGGCGGAGAGACCCAGTACTTC
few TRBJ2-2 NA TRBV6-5 CASSNTPRLETGELFF TGTGCCAGCAGTAACACGCCTCGGCTGGAAACCGGGGAGCTGTTTTTT
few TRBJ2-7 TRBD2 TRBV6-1 CASNRGLASSYEQYF TGTGCCAGCAACCGAGGACTAGCTTCATCCTACGAGCAGTACTTC
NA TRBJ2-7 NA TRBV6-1 CASKRTVPTYEQYF TGTGCCAGCAAAAGGACAGTTCCTACCTACGAGCAGTACTTC
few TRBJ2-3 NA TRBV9 CASSPRGQSTDTQYF TGTGCCAGCAGCCCCCGTGGACAGAGCACAGATACGCAGTATTTT
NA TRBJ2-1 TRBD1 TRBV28 CASSGQGARNEQFF TGTGCCAGCAGTGGACAGGGGGCGCGTAATGAGCAGTTCTTC
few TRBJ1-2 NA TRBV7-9 CASSLRRSGYTF TGTGCCAGCAGCCTTCGACGAAGTGGCTACACCTTC
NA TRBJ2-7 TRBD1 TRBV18 CASSGTGGREQYF TGTGCCAGCTCGGGTACAGGGGGGCGCGAGCAGTACTTC
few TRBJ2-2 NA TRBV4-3 CASSQDYQGGSIGELFF TGCGCCAGCAGCCAAGATTATCAGGGCGGATCAATCGGGGAGCTGTTTTTT
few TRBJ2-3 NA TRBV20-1 CSARALGTTDTQYF TGCAGTGCTAGAGCCCTTGGGACCACAGATACGCAGTATTTT
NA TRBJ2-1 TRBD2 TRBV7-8 CASSSLAGFSYNEQFF TGTGCCAGCAGCTCCCTAGCGGGGTTCTCCTACAATGAGCAGTTCTTC
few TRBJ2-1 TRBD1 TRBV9 CASSVRQGARYNEQFF TGTGCCAGCAGCGTACGACAGGGGGCCCGCTACAATGAGCAGTTCTTC
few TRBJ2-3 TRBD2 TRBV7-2 CASSTGLAELTDTQYF TGTGCCAGCAGCACGGGACTAGCGGAGCTCACAGATACGCAGTATTTT
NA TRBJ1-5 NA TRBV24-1 CATGTGHYSNQPQHF TGTGCCACCGGAACGGGACACTATAGCAATCAGCCCCAGCATTTT
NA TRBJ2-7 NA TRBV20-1 CSASRTHLYEQYF TGCAGTGCCAGCAGGACACATCTCTACGAGCAGTACTTC
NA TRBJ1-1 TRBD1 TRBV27 CASSLFGQGNTEAFF TGTGCCAGCAGTTTATTCGGACAGGGGAACACTGAAGCTTTCTTT
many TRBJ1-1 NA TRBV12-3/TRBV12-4 CASSLRVSLDTEAFF TGTGCCAGCAGTTTAAGGGTGAGCTTGGACACTGAAGCTTTCTTT
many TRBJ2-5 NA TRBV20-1 CSARVDWEETQYF TGCAGTGCTAGGGTGGACTGGGAAGAGACCCAGTACTTC
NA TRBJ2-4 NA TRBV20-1 CSAISPLKAKNIQYF TGCAGTGCTATCAGCCCTCTAAAAGCCAAAAACATTCAGTACTTC
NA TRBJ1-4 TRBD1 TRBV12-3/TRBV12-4 CASSPGDSEYEKLFF TGTGCCAGCAGTCCGGGGGACAGCGAATACGAAAAACTGTTTTTT
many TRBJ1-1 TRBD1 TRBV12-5 CASGLATLPLTGGRSGNTEAFF TGTGCTAGTGGTTTGGCCACCTTGCCCTTGACAGGGGGCCGGTCCGGGAACACTGAAGCTTTCTTT
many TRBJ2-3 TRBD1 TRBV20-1 CSAIDPTGRSTDTQYF TGCAGTGCTATAGACCCGACAGGGCGAAGCACAGATACGCAGTATTTT
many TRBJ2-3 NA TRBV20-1 CSAGVLTYTDTQYF TGCAGTGCTGGGGTCCTCACATACACAGATACGCAGTATTTT
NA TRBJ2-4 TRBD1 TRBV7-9 CASSTRQGWEAKNIQYF TGTGCCAGCAGCACCAGACAGGGGTGGGAGGCCAAAAACATTCAGTACTTC
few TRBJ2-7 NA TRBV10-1 CASSSGTDPQYF TGCGCCAGCAGCTCAGGGACTGATCCGCAGTACTTC
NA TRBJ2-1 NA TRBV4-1 CASSHPARRSSYNEQFF TGCGCCAGCAGCCATCCTGCGCGACGCAGCTCCTACAATGAGCAGTTCTTC
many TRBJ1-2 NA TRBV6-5 CASSPGGGYTF TGTGCCAGCAGCCCCGGGGGAGGCTACACCTTC
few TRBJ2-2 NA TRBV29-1 CSVVTQGHTGELFF TGCAGCGTCGTTACACAGGGTCACACCGGGGAGCTGTTTTTT
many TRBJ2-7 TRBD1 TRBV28 CASVTDRGSSYEQYF TGTGCCAGCGTAACTGACAGGGGTTCATCCTACGAGCAGTACTTC
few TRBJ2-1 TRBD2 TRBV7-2 CASTLRGLAGEEEQFF TGTGCCAGCACCCTAAGGGGACTAGCGGGAGAGGAGGAGCAGTTCTTC
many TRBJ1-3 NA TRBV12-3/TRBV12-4 CASSTTRAGFGNTIYF TGTGCCAGCAGTACGACCAGGGCTGGGTTTGGAAACACCATATATTTT
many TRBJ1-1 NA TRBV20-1 CSAGLGGAGTEAFF TGCAGTGCTGGACTAGGGGGGGCTGGGACTGAAGCTTTCTTT
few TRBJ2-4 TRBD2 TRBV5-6 CASSLVLAGRGAKNIQYF TGTGCCAGCAGCTTGGTACTAGCGGGGAGGGGTGCCAAAAACATTCAGTACTTC
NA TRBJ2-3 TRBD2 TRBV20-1 CSARGQAGGRTDTQYF TGCAGTGCTAGAGGGCAAGCGGGGGGGCGGACAGATACGCAGTATTTT